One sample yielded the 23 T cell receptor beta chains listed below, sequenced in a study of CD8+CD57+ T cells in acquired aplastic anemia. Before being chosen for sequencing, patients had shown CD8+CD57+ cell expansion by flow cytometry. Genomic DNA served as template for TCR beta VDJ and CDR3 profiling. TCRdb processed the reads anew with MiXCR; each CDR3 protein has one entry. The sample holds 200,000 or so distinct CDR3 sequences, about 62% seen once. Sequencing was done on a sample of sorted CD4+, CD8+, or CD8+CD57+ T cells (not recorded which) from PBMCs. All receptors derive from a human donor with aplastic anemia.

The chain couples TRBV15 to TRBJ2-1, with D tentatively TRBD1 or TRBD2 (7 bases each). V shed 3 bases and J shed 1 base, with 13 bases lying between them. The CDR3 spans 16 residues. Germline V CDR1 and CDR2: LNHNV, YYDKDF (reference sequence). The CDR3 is CATSSYQGGSYNEQFF. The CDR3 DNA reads TGTGCCACCAGCAGTTACCAGGGGGGGTCCTACAATGAGCAGTTCTTC.

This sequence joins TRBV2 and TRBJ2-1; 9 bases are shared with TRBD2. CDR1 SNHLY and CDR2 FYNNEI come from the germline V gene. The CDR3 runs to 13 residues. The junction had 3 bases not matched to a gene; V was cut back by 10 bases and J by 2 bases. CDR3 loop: CATERGAYNEQFF. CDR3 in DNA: TGTGCCACAGAGCGGGGGGCCTACAATGAGCAGTTCTTC.

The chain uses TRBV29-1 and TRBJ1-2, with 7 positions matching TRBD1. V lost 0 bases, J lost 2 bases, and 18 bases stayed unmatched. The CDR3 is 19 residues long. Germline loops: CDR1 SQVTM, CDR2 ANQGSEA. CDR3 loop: CSVEDGDEAGTAANYGYTF. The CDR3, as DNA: TGCAGCGTTGAAGATGGGGACGAGGCCGGGACAGCAGCCAACTATGGCTACACCTTC.

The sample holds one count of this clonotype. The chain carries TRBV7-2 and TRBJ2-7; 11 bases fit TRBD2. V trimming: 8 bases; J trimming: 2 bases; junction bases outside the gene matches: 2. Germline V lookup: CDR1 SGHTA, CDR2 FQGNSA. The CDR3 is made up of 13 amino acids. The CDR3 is CASELAGAYEQYF. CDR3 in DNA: TGTGCCAGCGAACTAGCGGGGGCCTACGAGCAGTACTTC.

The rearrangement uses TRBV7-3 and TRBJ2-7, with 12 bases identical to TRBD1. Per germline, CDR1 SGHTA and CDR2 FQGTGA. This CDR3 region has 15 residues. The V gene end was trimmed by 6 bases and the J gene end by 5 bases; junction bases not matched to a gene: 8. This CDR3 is CASSPGTGGLDEQYF. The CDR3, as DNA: TGTGCCAGCAGTCCCGGGACAGGGGGCTTAGACGAGCAGTACTTC.

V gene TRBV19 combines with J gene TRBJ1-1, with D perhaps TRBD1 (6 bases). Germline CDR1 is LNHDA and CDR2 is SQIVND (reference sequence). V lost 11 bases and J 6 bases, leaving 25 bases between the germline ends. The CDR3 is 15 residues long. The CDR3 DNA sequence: TGTGCCTCTAACGCCCAGGGGTTGTTGGTGGCTGAAGCTTTCTTT. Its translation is CASNAQGLLVAEAFF.

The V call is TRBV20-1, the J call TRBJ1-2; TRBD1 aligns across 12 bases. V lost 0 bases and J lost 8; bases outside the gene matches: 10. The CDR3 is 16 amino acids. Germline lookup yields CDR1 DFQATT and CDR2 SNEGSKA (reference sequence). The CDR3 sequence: CSARDGTGGTLGGYTF. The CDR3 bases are TGCAGTGCTAGAGATGGGACAGGGGGCACATTGGGCGGCTACACCTTC.

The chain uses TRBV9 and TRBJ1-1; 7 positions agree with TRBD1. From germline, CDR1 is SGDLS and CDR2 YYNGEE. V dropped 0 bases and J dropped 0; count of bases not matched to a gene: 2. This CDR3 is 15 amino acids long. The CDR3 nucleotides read TGTGCCAGCAGCGTAGAGGGGGCCTTGAACACTGAAGCTTTCTTT. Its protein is CASSVEGALNTEAFF.

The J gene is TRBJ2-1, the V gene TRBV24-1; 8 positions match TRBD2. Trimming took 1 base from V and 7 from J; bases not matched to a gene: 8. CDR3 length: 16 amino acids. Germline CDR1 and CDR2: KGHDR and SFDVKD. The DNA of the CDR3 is TGTGCCACCAGTGATTTTGGCGGGAGGATAGGGAATGAGCAGTTCTTC. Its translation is CATSDFGGRIGNEQFF.

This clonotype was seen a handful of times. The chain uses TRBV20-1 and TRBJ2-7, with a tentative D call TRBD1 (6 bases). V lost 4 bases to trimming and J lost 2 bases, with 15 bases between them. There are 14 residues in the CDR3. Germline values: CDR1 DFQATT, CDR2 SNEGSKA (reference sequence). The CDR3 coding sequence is TGCAGTGCTACAGGGGATGAACGGACCTACGAGCAGTACTTC. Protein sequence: CSATGDERTYEQYF.

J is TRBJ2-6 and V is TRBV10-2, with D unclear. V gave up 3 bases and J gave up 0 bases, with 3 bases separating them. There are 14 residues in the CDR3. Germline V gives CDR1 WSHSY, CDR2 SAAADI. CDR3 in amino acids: CASSDASGANVLTF. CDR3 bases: TGCGCCAGCAGTGATGCCTCTGGGGCCAACGTCCTGACTTTC.

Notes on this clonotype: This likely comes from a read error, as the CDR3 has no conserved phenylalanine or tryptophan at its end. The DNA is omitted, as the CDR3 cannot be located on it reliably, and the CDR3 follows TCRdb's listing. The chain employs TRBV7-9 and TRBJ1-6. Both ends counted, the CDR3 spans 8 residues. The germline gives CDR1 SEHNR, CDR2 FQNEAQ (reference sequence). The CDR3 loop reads CASSLAPV.

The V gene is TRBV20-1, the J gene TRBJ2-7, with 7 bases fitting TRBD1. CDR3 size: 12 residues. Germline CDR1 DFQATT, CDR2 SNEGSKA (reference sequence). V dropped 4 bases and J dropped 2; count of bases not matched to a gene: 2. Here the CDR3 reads CSAKQGPYEQYF. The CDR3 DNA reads TGCAGTGCTAAACAGGGGCCCTACGAGCAGTACTTC.

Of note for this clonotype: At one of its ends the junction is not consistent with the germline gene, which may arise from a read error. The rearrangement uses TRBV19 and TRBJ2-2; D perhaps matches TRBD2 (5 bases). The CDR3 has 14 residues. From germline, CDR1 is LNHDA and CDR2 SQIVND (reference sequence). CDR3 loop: CASQWGVPSGELFF. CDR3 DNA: TGTGCCAGTCAGTGGGGAGTTCCCTCCGGGGAGCTATTTTTT.

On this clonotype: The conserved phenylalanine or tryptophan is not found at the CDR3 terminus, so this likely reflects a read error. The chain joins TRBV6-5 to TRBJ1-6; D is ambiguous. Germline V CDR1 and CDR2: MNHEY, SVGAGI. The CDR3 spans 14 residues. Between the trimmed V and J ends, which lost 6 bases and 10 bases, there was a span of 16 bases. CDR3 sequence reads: CASRPDGRRSPLHS. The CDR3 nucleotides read TGTGCCAGCAGGCCCGATGGGCGGAGATCACCCCTCCACTCT.

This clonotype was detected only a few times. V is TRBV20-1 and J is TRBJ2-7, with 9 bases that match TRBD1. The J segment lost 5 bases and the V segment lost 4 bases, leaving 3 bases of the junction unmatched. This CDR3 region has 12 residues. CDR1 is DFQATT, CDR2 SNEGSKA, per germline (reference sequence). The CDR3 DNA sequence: TGCAGTGCTAACAGGGGGCTCAACGAGCAGTACTTC. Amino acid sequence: CSANRGLNEQYF.

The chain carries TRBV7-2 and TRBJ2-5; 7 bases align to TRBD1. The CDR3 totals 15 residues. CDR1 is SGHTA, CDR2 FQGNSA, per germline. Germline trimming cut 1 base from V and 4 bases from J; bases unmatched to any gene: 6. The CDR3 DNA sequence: TGTGCCAGCAGCTTAGGTGGGACAGAAGGAGAGACCCAGTACTTC. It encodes CASSLGGTEGETQYF.

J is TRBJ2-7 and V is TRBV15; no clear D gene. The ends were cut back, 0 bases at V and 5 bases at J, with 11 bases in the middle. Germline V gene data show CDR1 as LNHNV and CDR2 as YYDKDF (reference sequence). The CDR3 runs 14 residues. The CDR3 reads CATSRDFFQDEQYF. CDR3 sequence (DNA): TGTGCCACCAGCAGAGATTTTTTTCAGGACGAGCAGTACTTC.

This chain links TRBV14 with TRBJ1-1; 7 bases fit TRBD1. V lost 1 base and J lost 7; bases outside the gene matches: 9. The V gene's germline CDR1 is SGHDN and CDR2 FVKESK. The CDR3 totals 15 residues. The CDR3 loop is CASSQVRQGGVEAFF. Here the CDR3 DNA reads TGTGCCAGCAGCCAAGTTCGACAGGGAGGCGTTGAAGCTTTCTTT.

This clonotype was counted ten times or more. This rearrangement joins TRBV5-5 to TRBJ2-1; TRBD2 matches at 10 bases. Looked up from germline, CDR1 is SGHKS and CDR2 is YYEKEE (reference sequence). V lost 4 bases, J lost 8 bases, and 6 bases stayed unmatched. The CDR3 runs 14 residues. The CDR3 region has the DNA TGTGCCAGCAGCCAGGGACTAGCGCCCCATGAGCAGTTCTTC. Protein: CASSQGLAPHEQFF.

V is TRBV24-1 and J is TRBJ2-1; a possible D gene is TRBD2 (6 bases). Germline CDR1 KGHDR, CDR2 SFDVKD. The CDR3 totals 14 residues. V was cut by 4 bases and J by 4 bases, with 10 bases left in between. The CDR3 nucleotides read TGTGCCACCAGTGAGGGCGGACTATACAATGAGCAGTTCTTC. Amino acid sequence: CATSEGGLYNEQFF.

The CDR3 loop reads CSATGLAGKVVQYF. CDR3 DNA sequence: TGCAGTGCAACGGGACTAGCGGGAAAGGTTGTGCAGTACTTC. The V gene is TRBV20-1, the J gene TRBJ2-7; 13 positions agree with TRBD2. Trimming at V came to 6 bases and at J to 9 bases, leaving 11 bases not matched to a gene. Per the germline V gene, CDR1 is DFQATT and CDR2 is SNEGSKA (reference sequence). The CDR3 totals 14 residues.

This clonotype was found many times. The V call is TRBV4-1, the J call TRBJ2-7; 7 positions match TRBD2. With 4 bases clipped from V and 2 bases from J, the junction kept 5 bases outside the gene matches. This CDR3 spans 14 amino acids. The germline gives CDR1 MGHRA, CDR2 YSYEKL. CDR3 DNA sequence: TGCGCCAGCAGCCCTGGTCGGGGGGCCTACGAGCAGTACTTC. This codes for CASSPGRGAYEQYF.